This T cell receptor beta chain was profiled in a study of shared clonotypes between healthy human individuals. Using immunoSEQ multiplex PCR, the repertoire was profiled, and TCRdb retains in-frame clones only, with some absent. The sample shows around 1.5 million clones, about 98% of them seen only once. Germline CDR1 is MGHDK and CDR2 is SYGVNS. The CDR3 has 18 residues. V lost 8 bases and J lost 0; bases outside the gene matches: 17. General study results and limits: Sharing across four donors was highest in naive CD4 (roughly 5%) and lowest in memory CD8 (roughly 0.4%). Sequencing depth was predicted to influence how clonotypes are shared among donors. A limitation of the genetic and exposure-history diversity represented arose from few donors.

The investigators split CD4+ cells into a CD45RA+ naive subset and a CD45RA-negative memory subset. In the case of this clone: Antigen unknown.

The sequence was collected from a man aged 25-45 years in good health. V and J are TRBV25-1 and TRBJ2-3, with 7 bases that match TRBD2. Specimen: naive CD4+ T cells sorted from blood. Documented subset: CD45RA+ positively selected. CDR3 DNA: TGTGCCAGCTCAAGTGGGCGCGGGGGAACCTCTAGCACAGATACGCAGTATTTT. Its translation: CASSSGRGGTSSTDTQYF.